This paragraph covers one T cell receptor (beta chain) sequence. Its antigen is still unknown. The sample is drawn from a study of blood T cells in healthy people across ages. With 6 bases clipped from V and 1 base from J, the junction kept 8 bases outside the gene matches. This CDR3 has 16 amino acids. Study-wide results and limits: More naive CD4+ cells and higher diversity marked long-lived donors relative to aged donors. Significant beta diversity loss was already apparent by age roughly 40, declining roughly linearly.

Each donor was a healthy Caucasian individual from Russia, aged roughly 6 to 95. A second PCR, run for roughly 7 to 12 cycles, used a sample-barcoded 5' primer plus a J-beta primer mix. One entry per CDR3 protein, called by TCRdb with MiXCR from the 5' RACE reads. The sample lists 450,000 to 700,000 distinct CDR3 sequences; 25% to 30% were seen once. This TCR came from a woman aged 65 to 85 in good health. The material sequenced was blood. V is TRBV12-3 or TRBV12-4 and J is TRBJ1-4, with 7 bases matching TRBD1. CDR3 loop: CASRFSQGETNEKLFF. CDR3 DNA sequence: TGTGCCAGCAGGTTTTCTCAGGGGGAAACTAATGAAAAACTGTTTTTT.